A single T cell receptor (beta chain) is shown here with its context. What it recognizes is unknown. The sample comes from a study of T cell responses to AZD1222 COVID-19 vaccine. Overall study findings and caveats: Reports say nearly half of spike-specific TCRs go after unmutated variant regions. Sampled repertoires all dated from after the peak T cell response. An increase in Spike-specific TCR breadth and depth was observed after two AZD1222 doses.

Sequenced by immunoSEQ multiplex PCR; TCRdb stores in-frame clones only, minus some. The repertoire holds about 96,000 clones, with approximately 90% as singletons. V lost 2 bases, J lost 6 bases, and 4 bases stayed unmatched. Germline CDR1 reads LGHDT; CDR2 reads YNNKEL (reference sequence). This CDR3 is built from 14 residues. V is TRBV3-1 (or the pseudogene TRBV3-2) and J is TRBJ2-1; the match to TRBD1 covers 7 bases. Material: peripheral blood, obtained on day 0 of MenACWY control vaccination. This receptor was taken from an adult in good health. The CDR3 nucleotides read TGTGCCAGCAGCCAAACGACAGGGAGCAATGAGCAGTTCTTC. Its protein product is CASSQTTGSNEQFF.